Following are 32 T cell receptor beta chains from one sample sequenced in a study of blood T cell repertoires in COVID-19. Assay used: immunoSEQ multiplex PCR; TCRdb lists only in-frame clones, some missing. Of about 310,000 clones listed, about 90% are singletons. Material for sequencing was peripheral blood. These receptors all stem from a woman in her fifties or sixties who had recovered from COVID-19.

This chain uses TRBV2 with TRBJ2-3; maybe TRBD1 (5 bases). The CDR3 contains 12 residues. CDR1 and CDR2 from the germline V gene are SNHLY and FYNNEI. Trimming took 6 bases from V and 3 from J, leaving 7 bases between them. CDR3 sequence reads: CASRAGTDTQYF. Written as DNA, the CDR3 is TGTGCCAGCAGAGCAGGGACAGATACGCAGTATTTT.

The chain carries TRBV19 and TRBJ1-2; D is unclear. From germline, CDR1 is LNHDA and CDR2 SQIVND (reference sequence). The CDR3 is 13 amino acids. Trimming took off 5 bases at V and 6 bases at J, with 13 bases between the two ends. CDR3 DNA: TGTGCCAGTAGTCCCAGAGGTCGTGATGGCTACACCTTC. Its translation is CASSPRGRDGYTF.

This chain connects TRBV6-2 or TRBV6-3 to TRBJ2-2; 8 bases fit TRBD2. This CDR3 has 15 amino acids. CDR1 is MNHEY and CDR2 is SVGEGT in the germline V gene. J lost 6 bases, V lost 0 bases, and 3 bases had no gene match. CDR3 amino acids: CASSYSRGGAGELFF. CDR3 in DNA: TGTGCCAGCAGTTACTCTCGGGGGGGCGCCGGGGAGCTGTTTTTT.

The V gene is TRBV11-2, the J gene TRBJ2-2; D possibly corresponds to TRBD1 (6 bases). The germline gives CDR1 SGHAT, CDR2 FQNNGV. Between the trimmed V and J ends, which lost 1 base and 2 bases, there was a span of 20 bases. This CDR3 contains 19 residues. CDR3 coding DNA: TGTGCCAGCAGCTTAGTTTTTTTGCGGCGACAGGTTAACACCGGGGAGCTGTTTTTT. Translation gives CASSLVFLRRQVNTGELFF.

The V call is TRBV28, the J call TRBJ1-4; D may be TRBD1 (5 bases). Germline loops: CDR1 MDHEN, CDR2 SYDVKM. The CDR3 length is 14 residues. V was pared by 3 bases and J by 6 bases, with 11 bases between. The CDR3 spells CASSLRFRDEKLFF. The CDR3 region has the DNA TGTGCCAGCAGTTTGCGGTTCAGGGATGAAAAACTGTTTTTT.

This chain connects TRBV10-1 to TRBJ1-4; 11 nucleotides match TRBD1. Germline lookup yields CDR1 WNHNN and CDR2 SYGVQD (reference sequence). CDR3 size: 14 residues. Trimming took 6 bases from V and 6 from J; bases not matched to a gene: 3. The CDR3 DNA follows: TGCGCCAGCAGCGAGGGACAGGGGGATGAAAAACTGTTTTTT. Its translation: CASSEGQGDEKLFF.

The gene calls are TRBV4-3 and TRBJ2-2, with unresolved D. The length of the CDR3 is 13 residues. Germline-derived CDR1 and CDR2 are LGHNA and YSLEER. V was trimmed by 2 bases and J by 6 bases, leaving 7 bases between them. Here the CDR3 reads CASSQLGSGELFF. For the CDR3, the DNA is TGCGCCAGCAGCCAACTAGGTTCCGGGGAGCTGTTTTTT.

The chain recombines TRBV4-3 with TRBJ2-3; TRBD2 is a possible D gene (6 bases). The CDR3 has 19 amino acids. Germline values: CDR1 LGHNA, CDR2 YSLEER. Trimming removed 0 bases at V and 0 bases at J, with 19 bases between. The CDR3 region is CASSQEVGGGFPSTDTQYF. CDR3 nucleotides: TGCGCCAGCAGCCAAGAGGTTGGAGGAGGGTTCCCTAGCACAGATACGCAGTATTTT.

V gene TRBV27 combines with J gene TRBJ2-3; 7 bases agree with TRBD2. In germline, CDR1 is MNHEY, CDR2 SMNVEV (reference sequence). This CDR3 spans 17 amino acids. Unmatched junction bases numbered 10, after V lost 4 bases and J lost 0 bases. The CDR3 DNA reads TGTGCCAGCAGTTCCGACCCCCCAGCGGGAAGCACAGATACGCAGTATTTT. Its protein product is CASSSDPPAGSTDTQYF.

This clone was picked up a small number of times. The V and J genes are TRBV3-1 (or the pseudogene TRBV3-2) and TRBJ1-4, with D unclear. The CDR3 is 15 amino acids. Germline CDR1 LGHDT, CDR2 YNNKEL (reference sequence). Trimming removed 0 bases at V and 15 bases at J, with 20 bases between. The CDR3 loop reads CASSQDSIRGENMFF. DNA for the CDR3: TGTGCCAGCAGCCAAGACTCGATCCGAGGTGAAAATATGTTTTTT.

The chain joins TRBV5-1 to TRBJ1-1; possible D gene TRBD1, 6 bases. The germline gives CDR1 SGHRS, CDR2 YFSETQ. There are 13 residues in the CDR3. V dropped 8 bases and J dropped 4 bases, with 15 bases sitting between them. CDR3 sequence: CASALRGTTEAFF. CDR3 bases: TGCGCCAGTGCTCTCAGGGGCACCACTGAAGCTTTCTTT.

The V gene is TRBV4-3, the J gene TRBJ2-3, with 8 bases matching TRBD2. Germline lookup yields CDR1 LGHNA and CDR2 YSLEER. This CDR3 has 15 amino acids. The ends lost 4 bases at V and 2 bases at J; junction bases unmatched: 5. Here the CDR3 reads CASSRLARDTDTQYF. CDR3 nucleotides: TGCGCCAGCAGCCGACTAGCGAGGGACACAGATACGCAGTATTTT.

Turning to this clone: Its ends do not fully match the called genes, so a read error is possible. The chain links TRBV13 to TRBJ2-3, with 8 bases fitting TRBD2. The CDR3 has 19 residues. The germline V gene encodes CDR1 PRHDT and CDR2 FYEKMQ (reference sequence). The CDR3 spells CASSLGHLAGEDRTDTQYF. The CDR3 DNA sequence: TGTGCCAGCAGCCTAGGACATCTAGCGGGCGAAGACCGCACAGATACGCAGTATTTT. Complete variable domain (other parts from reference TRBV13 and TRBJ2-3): AAGVIQSPRHLIKEKRETATLKCYPIPRHDTVYWYQQGPGQDPQFLISFYEKMQSDKGSIPDRFSAQQFSDYHSELNMSSLELGDSALYFCASSLGHLAGEDRTDTQYFGPGTRLTVL.

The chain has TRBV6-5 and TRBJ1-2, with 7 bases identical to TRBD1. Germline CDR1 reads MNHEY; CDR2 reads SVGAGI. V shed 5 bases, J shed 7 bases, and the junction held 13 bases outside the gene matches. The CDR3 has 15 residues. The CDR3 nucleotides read TGTGCCAGCAGTCGCGACAGGGCCCGGGATTCTGGCTACACCTTC. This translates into CASSRDRARDSGYTF.

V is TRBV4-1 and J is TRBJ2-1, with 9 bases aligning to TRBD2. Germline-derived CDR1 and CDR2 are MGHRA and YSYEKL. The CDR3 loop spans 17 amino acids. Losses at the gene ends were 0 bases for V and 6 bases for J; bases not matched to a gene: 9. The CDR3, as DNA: TGCGCCAGCAGCCAAGAGTCCAGGATAGCGGGGGTCAATGAGCAGTTCTTC. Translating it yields CASSQESRIAGVNEQFF.

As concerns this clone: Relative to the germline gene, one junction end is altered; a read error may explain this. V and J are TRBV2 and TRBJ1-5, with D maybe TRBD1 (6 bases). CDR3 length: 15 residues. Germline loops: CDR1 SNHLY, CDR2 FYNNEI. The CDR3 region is CASSEEQGSNQPQHF. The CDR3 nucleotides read TGTGCCAGCAGCGAAGAACAGGGTAGCAATCAGCCCCAGCATTTT.

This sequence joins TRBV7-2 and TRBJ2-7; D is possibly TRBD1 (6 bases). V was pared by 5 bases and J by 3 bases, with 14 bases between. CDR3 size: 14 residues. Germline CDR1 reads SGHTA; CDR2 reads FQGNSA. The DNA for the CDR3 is TGTGCCAGCAGCCTCACACAGGGCCACTACGAGCAGTACTTC. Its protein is CASSLTQGHYEQYF.

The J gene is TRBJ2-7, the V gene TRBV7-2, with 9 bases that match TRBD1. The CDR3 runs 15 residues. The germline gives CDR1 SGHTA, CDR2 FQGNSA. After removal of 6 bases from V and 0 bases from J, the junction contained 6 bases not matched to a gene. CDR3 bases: TGTGCCAGCAGGTACCGGGGACAGGGCTCCTACGAGCAGTACTTC. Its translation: CASRYRGQGSYEQYF.

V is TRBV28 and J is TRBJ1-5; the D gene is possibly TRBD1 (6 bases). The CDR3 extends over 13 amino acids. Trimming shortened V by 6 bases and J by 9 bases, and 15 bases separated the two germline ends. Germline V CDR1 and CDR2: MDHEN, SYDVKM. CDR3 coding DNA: TGTGCCAGCAGACGTACACAGGGCCCGCCCCAGCATTTT. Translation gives CASRRTQGPPQHF.

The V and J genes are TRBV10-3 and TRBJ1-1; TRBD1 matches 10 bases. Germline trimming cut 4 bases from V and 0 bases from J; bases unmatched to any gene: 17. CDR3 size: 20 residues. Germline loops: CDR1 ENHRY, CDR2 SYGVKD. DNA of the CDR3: TGTGCCATCAGTGGATCCCTCTCGGGGACAGGGGCCCTTATGAACACTGAAGCTTTCTTT. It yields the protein CAISGSLSGTGALMNTEAFF.

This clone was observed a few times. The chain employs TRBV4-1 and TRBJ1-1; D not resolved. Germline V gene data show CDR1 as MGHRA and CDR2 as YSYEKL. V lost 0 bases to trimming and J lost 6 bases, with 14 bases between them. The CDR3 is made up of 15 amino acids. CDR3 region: CASSQDRLISAEAFF. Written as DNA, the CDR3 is TGCGCCAGCAGCCAAGATCGACTTATTTCAGCTGAAGCTTTCTTT.

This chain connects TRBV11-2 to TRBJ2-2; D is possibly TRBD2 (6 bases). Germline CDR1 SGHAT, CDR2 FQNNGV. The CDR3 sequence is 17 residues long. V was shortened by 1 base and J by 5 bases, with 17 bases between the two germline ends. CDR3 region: CASSLVPGSKITGELFF. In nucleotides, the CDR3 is TGTGCCAGCAGCTTAGTTCCCGGGAGTAAGATTACCGGGGAGCTGTTTTTT. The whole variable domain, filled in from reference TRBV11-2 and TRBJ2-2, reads EAGVAQSPRYKIIEKRQSVAFWCNPISGHATLYWYQQILGQGPKLLIQFQNNGVVDDSQLPKDRFSAERLKGVDSTLKIQPAKLEDSAVYLCASSLVPGSKITGELFFGEGSRLTVL.

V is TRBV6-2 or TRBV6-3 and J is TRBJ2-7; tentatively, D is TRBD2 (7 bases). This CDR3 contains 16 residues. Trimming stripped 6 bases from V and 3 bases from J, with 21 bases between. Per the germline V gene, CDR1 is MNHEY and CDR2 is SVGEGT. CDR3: CASSTWTEGGLYEQYF. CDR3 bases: TGTGCCAGCAGCACTTGGACAGAGGGGGGGCTCTACGAGCAGTACTTC.

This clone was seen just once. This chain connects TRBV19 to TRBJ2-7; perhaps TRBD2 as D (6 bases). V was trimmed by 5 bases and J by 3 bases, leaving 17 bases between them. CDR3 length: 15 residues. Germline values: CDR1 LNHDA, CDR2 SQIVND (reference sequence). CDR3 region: CASSSRRDGVYEQYF. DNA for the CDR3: TGTGCCAGTAGTTCGAGGCGGGATGGGGTCTACGAGCAGTACTTC.

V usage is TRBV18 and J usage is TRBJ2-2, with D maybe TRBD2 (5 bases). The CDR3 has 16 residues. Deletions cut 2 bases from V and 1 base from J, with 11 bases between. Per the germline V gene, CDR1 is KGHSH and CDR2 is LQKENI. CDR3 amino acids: CASSPVGDMNTGELFF. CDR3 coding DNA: TGTGCCAGCTCACCAGTCGGGGATATGAACACCGGGGAGCTGTTTTTT. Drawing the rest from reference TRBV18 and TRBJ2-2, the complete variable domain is NAGVMQNPRHLVRRRGQEARLRCSPMKGHSHVYWYRQLPEEGLKFMVYLQKENIIDESGMPKERFSAEFPKEGPSILRIQQVVRGDSAAYFCASSPVGDMNTGELFFGEGSRLTVL.

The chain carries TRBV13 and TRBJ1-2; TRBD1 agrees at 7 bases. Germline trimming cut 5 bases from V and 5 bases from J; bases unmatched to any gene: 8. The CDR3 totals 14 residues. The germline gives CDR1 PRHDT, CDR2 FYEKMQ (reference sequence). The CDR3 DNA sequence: TGTGCCAGCAGCCCCCCGGACAGGCTGTATGGCTACACCTTC. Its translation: CASSPPDRLYGYTF.

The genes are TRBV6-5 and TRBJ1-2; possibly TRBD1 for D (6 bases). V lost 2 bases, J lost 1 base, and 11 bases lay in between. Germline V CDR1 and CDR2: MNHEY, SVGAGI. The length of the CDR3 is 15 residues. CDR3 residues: CASSYRGGSNYGYTF. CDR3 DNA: TGTGCCAGCAGTTACAGAGGGGGAAGTAACTATGGCTACACCTTC.

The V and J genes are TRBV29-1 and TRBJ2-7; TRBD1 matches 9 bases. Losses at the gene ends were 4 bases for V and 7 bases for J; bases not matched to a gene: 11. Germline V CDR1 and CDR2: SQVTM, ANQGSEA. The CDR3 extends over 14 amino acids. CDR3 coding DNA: TGCAGCGTTGCGACAGGGGGTCCCGATAGGGAGCAGTACTTC. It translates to CSVATGGPDREQYF.

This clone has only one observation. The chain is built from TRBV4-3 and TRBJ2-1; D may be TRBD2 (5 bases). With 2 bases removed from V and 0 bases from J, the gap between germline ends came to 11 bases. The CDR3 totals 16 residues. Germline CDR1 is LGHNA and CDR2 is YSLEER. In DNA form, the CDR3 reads TGCGCCAGCAGCCAATCCACGGGGAGCTCCTACAATGAGCAGTTCTTC. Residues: CASSQSTGSSYNEQFF.

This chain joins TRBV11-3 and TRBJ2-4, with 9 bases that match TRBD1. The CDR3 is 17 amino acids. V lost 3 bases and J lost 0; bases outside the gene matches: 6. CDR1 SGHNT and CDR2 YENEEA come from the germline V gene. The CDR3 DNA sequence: TGTGCCAGCAGCTTCCGGGACAGGGCTCTAGCCAAAAACATTCAGTACTTC. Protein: CASSFRDRALAKNIQYF.

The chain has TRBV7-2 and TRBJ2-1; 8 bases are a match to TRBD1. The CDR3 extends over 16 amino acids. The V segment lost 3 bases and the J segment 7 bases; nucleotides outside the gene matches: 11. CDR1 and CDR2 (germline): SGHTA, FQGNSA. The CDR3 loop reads CASSLVAGTGKNEQFF. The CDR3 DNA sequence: TGTGCCAGCAGCTTGGTGGCTGGGACAGGAAAGAATGAGCAGTTCTTC. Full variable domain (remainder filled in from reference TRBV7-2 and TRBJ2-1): GAGVSQSPSNKVTEKGKDVELRCDPISGHTALYWYRQSLGQGLEFLIYFQGNSAPDKSGLPSDRFSAERTGGSVSTLTIQRTQQEDSAVYLCASSLVAGTGKNEQFFGPGTRLTVL.

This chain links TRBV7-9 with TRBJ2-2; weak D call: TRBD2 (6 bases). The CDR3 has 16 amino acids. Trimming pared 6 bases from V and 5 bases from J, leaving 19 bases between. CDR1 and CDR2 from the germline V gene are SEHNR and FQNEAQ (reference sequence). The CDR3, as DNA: TGTGCCAGCAGGCCCGGCGGGAACCCCGGTACCGGGGAGCTGTTTTTT. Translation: CASRPGGNPGTGELFF.